This T cell receptor (beta chain) was identified during a study of blood T cell repertoires in COVID-19. Across the whole study: Both acute and convalescent COVID-19 samples were obtained from the United States, Italy and Spain. Sample material is recorded as cDNA or gDNA derived from T cells, B-cell-depleted T cells, or PBMCs.

Original data processing: Estimation of nucleated cell counts relied on the amplification of reference gene primers. The table came from immunoSEQ multiplex PCR; TCRdb's copy has only in-frame clones and leaves some out. V and J calls and clone size are those listed in that table; D and trimming were worked out from the DNA. The table includes fewer than 250,000 clones, roughly 86% detected once. There are 15 residues in the CDR3. The germline V gene encodes CDR1 SGHTA and CDR2 FQGTGA. Trimming took 4 bases from V and 2 from J; bases not matched to a gene: 4. This clonotype was sampled from a woman aged 70 to 79 with active or convalescent COVID-19. The sample was peripheral blood. The chain uses TRBV7-3 and TRBJ2-1; 8 bases are shared with TRBD1. The CDR3 protein is CASSSGTGAYNEQFF. The CDR3 coding sequence is TGTGCCAGCAGCTCGGGGACAGGCGCCTACAATGAGCAGTTCTTC.